These 29 T cell receptor beta chains originate from one sample sequenced in a study of regulatory T cells in long-lasting Graves disease (dated by TCRdb to 2020 to 2022). Library preparation employed multiplex PCR. Sequencing was carried out with an Illumina HiSeq 4000. TCR beta libraries were built with iRepertoire HTBI primers and Arm-PCR amplification of CDR3 regions. TCRdb passed the public sequencing reads through fastp at Q25 and MiXCR, retaining productive beta sequences. Rows with one shared CDR3 protein collapse into an entry with the most common genes and DNA. In this sample the table shows 700,000 or so distinct CDR3 sequences, around 30% of which occur a single time. The ten largest clones take up about 40% of the sample. According to the study, the label for this sample's time point signals: persistent/refractory GD, antithyroid drugs over 5 years with positive TRAb. For both TCR sequencing and RNA sequencing, RNA was extracted from PBMCs using TRIzol.

The specimen was peripheral blood mononuclear cells (PBMCs), collected when the disease was refractory, from a patient treated with antithyroid drugs. These receptors were obtained from a female donor with Graves disease.

This clonotype showed up just a few times. Relative to the germline gene, one junction end is altered; a read error may explain this. The CDR3: CASSEWGRVFF. For the CDR3, the DNA is TGTGCCAGCAGTGAATGGGGCAGGGTTTTCTTC. The J gene is TRBJ1-2, the V gene TRBV6-1; D is perhaps TRBD1 (5 bases). In germline, CDR1 is MNHNS, CDR2 SASEGT. This CDR3 region has 11 residues.

V usage is TRBV6-1 and J usage is TRBJ1-1, with D unclear. This CDR3 has 15 amino acids. Per the germline V gene, CDR1 is MNHNS and CDR2 is SASEGT. V shed 4 bases and J shed 4 bases, with 16 bases lying between them. In nucleotides, the CDR3 is TGTGCCAGCAGTGGAAGGTCAAGTCGATTCACTGAAGCTTTCTTT. Its protein product is CASSGRSSRFTEAFF.

The rearrangement joins TRBV19 to TRBJ2-7, with D perhaps TRBD2 (6 bases). Trimming pared 4 bases from V and 3 bases from J, leaving 13 bases between. Germline CDR1 and CDR2: LNHDA and SQIVND (reference sequence). This CDR3 spans 14 amino acids. In DNA, the CDR3 is TGTGCCAGTAGTAGCGCGACCGGGGGCTACGAGCAGTACTTC. It specifies CASSSATGGYEQYF.

This clonotype was observed a handful of times. This chain uses TRBV20-1 with TRBJ2-7, with 12 bases fitting TRBD2. Germline CDR1 and CDR2: DFQATT and SNEGSKA (reference sequence). This CDR3 is built from 13 residues. Trimming cost V 3 bases and J 6 bases; bases outside gene matches: 3. DNA of the CDR3: TGCAGTGCTAGGACTAGCGGGAGTGTCGAGCAGTACTTC. As protein: CSARTSGSVEQYF.

In its sample, this clonotype was seen a few times. This chain uses TRBV12-3 or TRBV12-4 with TRBJ1-5; 9 bases are shared with TRBD1. The V and J ends lost 6 bases and 7 bases, in that order; junction bases with no gene match: 7. CDR3 length: 14 amino acids. The CDR3 coding sequence is TGTGCCAGCAGAACAGGGGGCTTACGGCAGCCCCAGCATTTT. Translated: CASRTGGLRQPQHF.

In nucleotides, the CDR3 is TGTGCTAGTGCCCCGGGACAGTCGAACACCGGGGAGCTGTTTTTT. As protein: CASAPGQSNTGELFF. The rearrangement uses TRBV12-5 and TRBJ2-2, with 7 positions matching TRBD1. The CDR3 has 15 amino acids. Germline V gene lookup returns CDR1 LGHNT and CDR2 FRNRAP. J gave up 0 bases and V 7 bases, and 5 bases lay outside the gene matches.

This clonotype was counted only a few times. The chain recombines TRBV12-5 with TRBJ2-7; 8 positions agree with TRBD2. The trim removed 2 bases at V and 0 bases at J, leaving 9 bases unmatched. The CDR3 covers 17 residues. The germline CDR1 and CDR2 sequences are LGHNT and FRNRAP. CDR3 sequence: CASGLWATSAGSYEQYF. In DNA form, the CDR3 reads TGTGCTAGTGGTTTGTGGGCGACTAGCGCCGGCTCCTACGAGCAGTACTTC.

This clonotype was seen ten or more times. The rearrangement joins TRBV11-2 to TRBJ2-4; D call uncertain. The CDR3 loop spans 11 amino acids. Per the germline V gene, CDR1 is SGHAT and CDR2 is FQNNGV. V shed 4 bases and J shed 8 bases, with 6 bases lying between them. CDR3 nucleotide sequence: TGTGCCAGCAGCTCCCGGGACATTCAGTACTTC. It is translated as CASSSRDIQYF.

The chain couples TRBV30 to TRBJ1-1; no firm D call. CDR1 and CDR2 from the germline V gene are GTSNPN and SVGIG (reference sequence). CDR3 length: 13 amino acids. V dropped 0 bases and J dropped 4 bases, with 9 bases sitting between them. As DNA, the CDR3 is TGTGCCTGGAGTGTTGCAGGTTGCACTGAAGCTTTCTTT. Translated, it gives CAWSVAGCTEAFF. Drawing the rest from reference TRBV30 and TRBJ1-1, the complete variable domain is SQTIHQWPATLVQPVGSPLSLECTVEGTSNPNLYWYRQAAGRGLQLLFYSVGIGQISSEVPQNLSASRPQDRQFILSSKKLLLSDSGFYLCAWSVAGCTEAFFGQGTRLTVV.

This clonotype was seen repeatedly, ten times or more. This rearrangement joins TRBV2 to TRBJ1-1, with a weak D call TRBD1 (5 bases). The V gene lost 7 bases and the J gene lost 4 bases, with 22 bases spanning the gap. CDR3 length equals 16 residues. CDR1 and CDR2 (germline): SNHLY, FYNNEI. The CDR3: CASTPPVVGRATEAFF. For the CDR3, the DNA is TGTGCCAGCACTCCCCCAGTCGTTGGCAGGGCCACTGAAGCTTTCTTT. Based on the CDR3 plus reference TRBV2 and TRBJ1-1, the full variable domain is EPEVTQTPSHQVTQMGQEVILRCVPISNHLYFYWYRQILGQKVEFLVSFYNNEISEKSEIFDDQFSVERPDGSNFTLKIRSTKLEDSAMYFCASTPPVVGRATEAFFGQGTRLTVV.

This chain connects TRBV29-1 to TRBJ2-7; TRBD2 aligns across 9 bases. V was pared by 5 bases and J by 5 bases, with 7 bases of the junction left unmatched. Germline CDR1 reads SQVTM; CDR2 reads ANQGSEA. This CDR3 has 13 residues. Here the CDR3 DNA reads TGCAGCGTTCTGGTAGCGGGAGACCACGAGCAGTACTTC. Amino acid sequence: CSVLVAGDHEQYF.

The table lists this clonotype with many counts. The V and J genes are TRBV28 and TRBJ1-1; no reliable D call. The CDR3 covers 13 residues. Germline CDR1 and CDR2: MDHEN and SYDVKM. V shed 10 bases and J shed 2 bases, with 14 bases lying between them. For the CDR3, the DNA is TGTGCCAACCGGGCTTCGGGAAACACTGAAGCTTTCTTT. This encodes CANRASGNTEAFF. Together with reference TRBV28 and TRBJ1-1, the CDR3 gives the full variable domain: DVKVTQSSRYLVKRTGEKVFLECVQDMDHENMFWYRQDPGLGLRLIYFSYDVKMKEKGDIPEGYSVSREKKERFSLILESASTNQTSMYLCANRASGNTEAFFGQGTRLTVV.

The genes are TRBV12-3 or TRBV12-4 and TRBJ1-1; D may be TRBD1 (6 bases). V was trimmed by 8 bases and J by 5 bases, leaving 24 bases between them. The CDR3 is 16 residues long. Here the CDR3 reads CASSPPPLGARTEAFF. CDR3 bases: TGTGCCAGCTCACCACCTCCTCTGGGGGCGCGGACTGAAGCTTTCTTT.

This clonotype was counted a few times. This chain links TRBV11-2 with TRBJ2-5; 8 nucleotides match TRBD2. This CDR3 contains 15 residues. V trimming: 2 bases; J trimming: 4 bases; junction bases outside the gene matches: 6. The germline V gene has CDR1 SGHAT and CDR2 FQNNGV. The chain's CDR3 is CASSLTAGGRETQYF. In DNA form, the CDR3 reads TGTGCCAGCAGCTTAACTGCGGGGGGCCGAGAGACCCAGTACTTC.

At least ten counts were recorded for this clonotype. In DNA, the CDR3 is TGTGCCACCAGCAGGGACGACAGGAATGAAAAACTGTTTTTT. It specifies CATSRDDRNEKLFF. This rearrangement joins TRBV15 to TRBJ1-4; weak D call: TRBD1 (6 bases). This CDR3 comprises 14 residues. Germline V gene sequence: CDR1 LNHNV, CDR2 YYDKDF (reference sequence). Trimming left V 3 bases short and J 5 bases short, with 10 bases between.

The CDR3 region is CASSSRESLPTREQYF. For the CDR3, the DNA is TGTGCCAGCAGCTCACGTGAGTCCCTCCCTACTAGAGAGCAGTACTTC. The chain is built from TRBV7-9 and TRBJ2-7, with a possible D match to TRBD2 (5 bases). V was pared by 4 bases and J by 7 bases, with 23 bases between. Germline lookup yields CDR1 SEHNR and CDR2 FQNEAQ (reference sequence). This CDR3 has 16 amino acids.

The table lists this clonotype with many counts. This chain uses TRBV6-1 with TRBJ1-1; D call uncertain. CDR1 is MNHNS, CDR2 SASEGT, per germline. The CDR3 is 12 amino acids. Trimming cost V 8 bases and J 11 bases, with 18 bases left between them. CDR3: CASRGTTETAFF. CDR3 coding DNA: TGTGCCAGCCGAGGAACAACCGAGACCGCTTTCTTT.

This clonotype was detected only a few times. The rearrangement uses TRBV20-1 and TRBJ2-7; perhaps TRBD2 as D (7 bases). V dropped 0 bases and J dropped 2 bases, with 17 bases sitting between them. Germline CDR1 is DFQATT and CDR2 is SNEGSKA (reference sequence). The CDR3 runs to 16 residues. The CDR3 nucleotides are TGCAGTGCTAGAGATCTTAGGGGGGAGGGTCCCTACGAGCAGTACTTC. Translation gives CSARDLRGEGPYEQYF.

This clonotype was seen repeatedly, ten times or more. A read error may account for a junction end that differs from germline. The V gene is TRBV5-1, the J gene TRBJ1-4; 9 bases are shared with TRBD1. Looked up from germline, CDR1 is SGHRS and CDR2 is YFSETQ. The CDR3 extends over 14 amino acids. CDR3 sequence: CASSSGTGSEKLFF. The CDR3 coding sequence is TGTGCCAGCAGTTCCGGGACAGGGAGTGAAAAACTGTTTTTT.

As DNA, the CDR3 is TGCAGTGCTAGGGGAGAGGGGGCCAACGTCCTGACTTTC. Translating it yields CSARGEGANVLTF. The J gene is TRBJ2-6, the V gene TRBV20-1; maybe TRBD2 (5 bases). CDR1 is DFQATT and CDR2 is SNEGSKA in the germline V gene (reference sequence). This CDR3 region has 13 residues. V lost 3 bases and J lost 4, with 7 bases in between.

The J gene is TRBJ2-3, the V gene TRBV6-1; tentative D call: TRBD2 (5 bases). The V end lost 0 bases, the J end lost 4 bases, and 11 bases lay between the germline ends. This CDR3 contains 15 residues. Germline loops: CDR1 MNHNS, CDR2 SASEGT. The CDR3 region is CASSEAGAGADTQYF. Written as DNA, the CDR3 is TGTGCCAGCAGTGAAGCGGGAGCCGGAGCAGATACGCAGTATTTT.

This CDR3 reads CASSEYRVTGELFF. The CDR3 coding sequence is TGTGCCAGCAGTGAATACAGGGTCACCGGGGAGCTGTTTTTT. This sequence joins TRBV25-1 and TRBJ2-2, with a weak D call TRBD1 (5 bases). V shed 0 bases and J shed 4 bases, with 6 bases lying between them. The CDR3 loop spans 14 amino acids. Per the germline V gene, CDR1 is MGHDK and CDR2 is SYGVNS.

This clonotype was recorded at least ten times. V gene TRBV2 combines with J gene TRBJ1-6, with D unresolved. Germline-derived CDR1 and CDR2 are SNHLY and FYNNEI. The ends were cut back, 3 bases at V and 5 bases at J, with 5 bases in the middle. CDR3 size: 13 residues. The CDR3 DNA follows: TGTGCCAGCAGTGATGAAGATAATTCACCCCTCCACTTT. It yields the protein CASSDEDNSPLHF.

V and J are TRBV7-9 and TRBJ2-5, with 8 bases lining up with TRBD2. Germline loops: CDR1 SEHNR, CDR2 FQNEAQ (reference sequence). Trimming removed 5 bases from V and 1 base from J; junction bases left unmatched: 12. This CDR3 spans 17 amino acids. In nucleotides, the CDR3 is TGTGCCAGCAGCCTCCGGACTAGCCCCGAAATCCAAGAGACCCAGTACTTC. Amino acids: CASSLRTSPEIQETQYF.

Concerning this clonotype: This sequence may be a read error, since a much larger clone differs from it by one base. The gene calls are TRBV4-1 and TRBJ2-7, with D possibly TRBD1 on 6 matching bases. Germline V lookup: CDR1 MGHRA, CDR2 YSYEKL. This CDR3 is built from 15 residues. The CDR3 DNA follows: TGCGCCAGCAGCCCGTCCGACAGGCATACCTACGAGCAGTGCTTC. Protein sequence: CASSPSDRHTYEQCF.

The CDR3 DNA sequence: TGTGCCAGCAGTCAAGACAGTAAGACCCAGCATTTT. Its translation: CASSQDSKTQHF. The genes are TRBV6-2 or TRBV6-3 and TRBJ1-5, with a tentative D call TRBD1 (5 bases). Germline V CDR1 and CDR2: MNHEY, SVGEGT. V lost 5 bases, J lost 11 bases, and 13 bases lay in between. This CDR3 comprises 12 residues.

This clonotype showed up many times. The V and J genes are TRBV20-1 and TRBJ2-7; tentatively, D is TRBD2 (6 bases). The germline V gene has CDR1 DFQATT and CDR2 SNEGSKA (reference sequence). This CDR3 is built from 12 residues. Trimming shortened V by 5 bases and J by 5 bases, and 13 bases separated the two germline ends. CDR3 nucleotide sequence: TGCAGTGCTGGCCCTCGGGGGAACGAGCAGTACTTC. Translating gives CSAGPRGNEQYF.

A word on this clonotype: A read error may explain this, as a much larger clone is one base away. The chain recombines TRBV20-1 with TRBJ1-5, with a possible D match to TRBD1 (5 bases). Germline V gives CDR1 DFQATT, CDR2 SNEGSKA (reference sequence). The V end lost 5 bases, the J end lost 1 base, and 6 bases lay between the germline ends. The CDR3 consists of 12 residues. This chain's CDR3 is CSAGASNQPQHF. CDR3 nucleotides: TGCAGTGCTGGGGCCAGCAATCAGCCCCAGCATTTT.

CDR3 in amino acids: CASSTNFNQGKYTF. Here the CDR3 DNA reads TGTGCCAGCAGCACAAACTTCAACCAGGGGAAATACACCTTC. The chain carries TRBV13 and TRBJ1-2; TRBD1 might be the D (6 bases). The CDR3 has 14 residues. The V end lost 5 bases, the J end lost 11 bases, and 21 bases lay between the germline ends. Germline V gives CDR1 PRHDT, CDR2 FYEKMQ (reference sequence).